These T cell receptor beta chains were read from a single sample in a study of cytomegalovirus exposure and HLA in healthy donors. The protocol was immunoSEQ multiplex PCR, while the TCRdb copy is restricted to in-frame clones and leaves out a portion. Here the sample spans 120,000 to 150,000 clones, 76% being singletons. The specimen sequenced was PBMCs. These receptors were collected from a middle-aged woman in good health and CMV-seronegative. Each CDR3 is given with its conserved first and last residue. A D gene is named only where the DNA matches it firmly. Not all rows give a size; the values are once, few, many and, for expanded clones, a class.

TRBJ2-7 | TRBV30 | - | TRBD2 | CAWSRSGGPEQYF | TGTGCCTGGAGTCGGAGCGGGGGACCAGAGCAGTACTTC
TRBJ1-1 | TRBV6-1 | - | - | CASSEALKGGLTEAFF | TGTGCCAGCAGTGAAGCTTTAAAAGGGGGTCTAACTGAAGCTTTCTTT
TRBJ1-1 | TRBV18 | - | - | CASSPPQGTTEAFF | TGTGCCAGCTCACCGCCACAGGGTACCACTGAAGCTTTCTTT
TRBJ2-2 | TRBV29-1 | - | TRBD2 | CSVEGLAGGLDTGELFF | TGCAGCGTTGAGGGGCTAGCGGGGGGATTAGACACCGGGGAGCTGTTTTTT
TRBJ2-3 | TRBV30 | - | - | CAWSPLQRRTDTQYF | TGTGCCTGGAGCCCCTTACAGCGGCGCACAGATACGCAGTATTTT
TRBJ1-2 | TRBV7-9 | few | - | CASSPRGGYGYTF | TGTGCCAGCAGCCCCAGAGGGGGCTATGGCTACACCTTC
TRBJ2-7 | TRBV5-8 | - | - | CASSPRGKRSSYEQYF | TGTGCCAGCAGCCCCCGGGGGAAGCGGAGCTCCTACGAGCAGTACTTC
TRBJ1-2 | TRBV30 | - | TRBD1 | CAWTRTGYGYTF | TGTGCCTGGACAAGGACAGGGTATGGCTACACCTTC
TRBJ2-1 | TRBV4-1 | - | TRBD1 | CASSPSLRGPFSNEQFF | TGCGCCAGCAGCCCCTCACTCAGGGGGCCGTTTAGCAATGAGCAGTTCTTC
TRBJ1-1 | TRBV7-9 | - | - | CASSFSRVLTEAFF | TGTGCCAGCAGCTTTAGCAGGGTATTGACTGAAGCTTTCTTT
TRBJ2-7 | TRBV4-1 | - | - | CASSPTRGQGGHEQYF | TGCGCCAGCAGCCCAACTCGGGGGCAGGGGGGACACGAGCAGTACTTC
TRBJ2-2 | TRBV5-4 | few | TRBD2 | CASSWTSANTGELFF | TGTGCCAGCAGCTGGACTAGCGCGAACACCGGGGAGCTGTTTTTT
TRBJ2-7 | TRBV28 | - | TRBD2 | CASSLSPSGSSYEQYF | TGTGCCAGCAGTTTATCCCCTAGCGGGAGTTCCTACGAGCAGTACTTC
TRBJ2-5 | TRBV7-9 | few | TRBD2 | CASSSRSSGMSETQYF | TGTGCCAGCAGCAGTCGGTCTAGCGGGATGAGTGAGACCCAGTACTTC
TRBJ2-7 | TRBV11-2 | - | TRBD2 | CASSSSSGSSLEQYF | TGTGCCAGCAGCTCCTCTAGCGGGAGTTCCCTCGAGCAGTACTTC
TRBJ2-1 | TRBV7-9 | - | - | CASSLEEEPAGNEQFF | TGTGCCAGCAGCTTAGAGGAGGAGCCTGCTGGCAATGAGCAGTTCTTC
TRBJ1-3 | TRBV7-9 | - | - | CASNRRESSGNTIYF | TGTGCCAGCAACCGCCGGGAATCTTCTGGAAACACCATATATTTT
TRBJ1-2 | TRBV5-1 | - | - | CASSFQALTGNLNYGYTF | TGCGCCAGCAGCTTTCAGGCGCTAACAGGGAATCTTAACTATGGCTACACCTTC
TRBJ1-1 | TRBV19 | - | - | CASSIERVMNTEAFF | TGTGCCAGTAGTATTGAGAGGGTAATGAACACTGAAGCTTTCTTT
TRBJ2-7 | TRBV18 | - | TRBD1 | CASSNRDRGIYEQYF | TGTGCCAGCTCAAACCGGGACAGGGGTATATACGAGCAGTACTTC
TRBJ2-7 | TRBV7-8 | - | - | CASSLVWGQAYEQYF | TGTGCCAGCAGCTTAGTATGGGGACAAGCCTACGAGCAGTACTTC
TRBJ1-4 | TRBV6-5 | few | - | CASSYDTGLNEKLFF | TGTGCCAGCAGTTACGATACAGGGCTGAATGAAAAACTGTTTTTT